This T cell receptor beta chain originates from a study of T cell responses to AZD1222 COVID-19 vaccine. The assay was immunoSEQ multiplex PCR, and TCRdb's table has in-frame clones only and misses some. This sample carries over 130,000 clones, with under 2.5% going to the ten biggest clones. The CDR3 sequence is 16 residues long. Germline V lookup: CDR1 SGHDN, CDR2 FVKESK. V lost 5 bases, J lost 0 bases, and 7 bases stayed unmatched. V and J are TRBV14 and TRBJ2-3, with TRBD1 matching over 8 bases. Sequences were obtained from peripheral blood. The clonotype originates from an adult in good health. The CDR3 nucleotides are TGTGCCAGCAGCGAAGGGACAGGCTCTAGCACAGATACGCAGTATTTT. Its translation: CASSEGTGSSTDTQYF.